One sample yielded the 8 T cell receptor beta chains listed below, sequenced in a study of T cells in Graves' hyperthyroidism and ophthalmopathy (dated by TCRdb to about 2019). Libraries were built with multiplex PCR. These reads were obtained on an Illumina HiSeq 2000. The TCR beta CDR3 regions were amplified from RNA transcripts. The first round of RT-PCR for the TCR CDR3 was performed with the HTBI primer set and the Qiagen OneStep RT-PCR kit. TCRdb trimmed public reads at Q25 via fastp, called clones via MiXCR and kept in-frame beta chains. Rows merge per CDR3 protein into single entries with the most common DNA and genes. For this sample the table gives 400,000 to 550,000 distinct CDR3 sequences, of which 13% to 15% were detected only once. Together, the top ten hold under 20% of the sample. The sample was blood. These receptors originate from a woman aged 18-29 years with Graves' hyperthyroidism.

In this sample, this clonotype turned up a few times. The chain joins TRBV20-1 to TRBJ2-1; weak D call: TRBD1 (7 bases). The germline V gene encodes CDR1 DFQATT and CDR2 SNEGSKA (reference sequence). The CDR3 consists of 15 residues. The V end was cut by 1 base, the J end by 7 bases, with 17 bases between. The CDR3 region has the DNA TGCAGTGCTAGAGGTCGGACAGGAGGGGAAAATGAGCAGTTCTTC. Translated, it gives CSARGRTGGENEQFF.

The chain employs TRBV7-3 and TRBJ2-2; perhaps TRBD2 as D (6 bases). Between the trimmed V and J ends, which lost 5 bases and 6 bases, there was a span of 16 bases. The germline CDR1 and CDR2 sequences are SGHTA and FQGTGA. This CDR3 contains 15 residues. The CDR3 region is CASSTRPGVAGELFF. CDR3 bases: TGTGCCAGCAGCACCCGCCCGGGAGTTGCCGGGGAGCTGTTTTTT. The variable domain in full, with the rest retrieved from reference TRBV7-3 and TRBJ2-2, is GAGVSQTPSNKVTEKGKYVELRCDPISGHTALYWYRQSLGQGPEFLIYFQGTGAADDSGLPNDRFFAVRPEGSVSTLKIQRTERGDSAVYLCASSTRPGVAGELFFGEGSRLTVL.

V is TRBV2 and J is TRBJ2-7; 7 nucleotides match TRBD2. The CDR3 extends over 15 amino acids. Germline-derived CDR1 and CDR2 are SNHLY and FYNNEI. Losses at the gene ends were 5 bases for V and 4 bases for J; bases not matched to a gene: 11. CDR3 sequence reads: CASSRNPGGAYEQYF. The DNA of the CDR3 is TGTGCCAGCAGTCGTAATCCGGGAGGTGCGTACGAGCAGTACTTC.

The chain joins TRBV5-4 to TRBJ2-7; 13 nucleotides align to TRBD2. This CDR3 contains 16 residues. Unmatched junction bases numbered 5, after V lost 3 bases and J lost 2 bases. The germline V gene has CDR1 SGHNT and CDR2 YYREEE (reference sequence). The CDR3 DNA follows: TGTGCCAGCAGCTCCCGGGGACTAGCGGGGCCCTACGAGCAGTACGTC. Translating it yields CASSSRGLAGPYEQYV.

This clonotype was detected a few times. The chain carries TRBV7-3 and TRBJ2-2; 13 bases are shared with TRBD2. V dropped 4 bases and J dropped 7; count of bases not matched to a gene: 9. The length of the CDR3 is 17 residues. Germline assignment: CDR1 SGHTA and CDR2 FQGTGA. As DNA, the CDR3 is TGTGCCAGCAGCTCCTGGACTAGCGGGGGAGAAAGCGGGGAGCTGTTTTTT. It codes for CASSSWTSGGESGELFF.

This clonotype was detected ten times or more. This chain uses TRBV12-3 or TRBV12-4 with TRBJ2-1, with D hard to call. This CDR3 comprises 14 residues. V was pared by 1 base and J by 2 bases, with 6 bases between. The CDR3 nucleotides read TGTGCCAGCAGTTTAGTATCAGCCTACAATGAGCAGTTCTTC. Translating it yields CASSLVSAYNEQFF.

This clonotype was detected a few times. The rearrangement links TRBV19 to TRBJ1-2; a possible D gene is TRBD1 (5 bases). The CDR3 sequence is 11 residues long. V was shortened by 3 bases and J by 8 bases, with 7 bases between the two germline ends. From germline, CDR1 is LNHDA and CDR2 SQIVND (reference sequence). CDR3 nucleotides: TGTGCCAGTAGTATCGGGACGGGCTACACCTTC. This encodes CASSIGTGYTF.

This clonotype was counted many times. The chain uses TRBV24-1 and TRBJ2-5; perhaps TRBD1 as D (5 bases). This CDR3 contains 12 residues. Deletions cut 5 bases from V and 5 bases from J, with 8 bases between. Germline-derived CDR1 and CDR2 are KGHDR and SFDVKD. CDR3 protein: CATSAGMETQYF. The CDR3 DNA is TGTGCCACCAGTGCAGGGATGGAGACCCAGTACTTC.